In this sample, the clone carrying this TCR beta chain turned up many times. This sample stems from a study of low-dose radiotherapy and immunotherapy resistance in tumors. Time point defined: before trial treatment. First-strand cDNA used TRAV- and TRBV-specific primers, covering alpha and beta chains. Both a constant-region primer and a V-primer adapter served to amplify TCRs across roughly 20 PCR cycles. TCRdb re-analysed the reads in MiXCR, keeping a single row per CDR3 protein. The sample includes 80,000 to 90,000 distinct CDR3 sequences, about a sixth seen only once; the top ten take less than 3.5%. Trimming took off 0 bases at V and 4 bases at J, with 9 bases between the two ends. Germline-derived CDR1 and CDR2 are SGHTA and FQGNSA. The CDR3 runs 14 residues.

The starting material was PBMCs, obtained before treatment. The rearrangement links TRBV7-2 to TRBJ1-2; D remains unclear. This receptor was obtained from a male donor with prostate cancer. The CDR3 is CASSLAGSSYGYTF. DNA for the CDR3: TGTGCCAGCAGCTTAGCGGGAAGCTCCTATGGCTACACCTTC. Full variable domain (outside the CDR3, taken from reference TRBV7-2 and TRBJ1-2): GAGVSQSPSNKVTEKGKDVELRCDPISGHTALYWYRQSLGQGLEFLIYFQGNSAPDKSGLPSDRFSAERTGGSVSTLTIQRTQQEDSAVYLCASSLAGSSYGYTFGSGTRLTVV.